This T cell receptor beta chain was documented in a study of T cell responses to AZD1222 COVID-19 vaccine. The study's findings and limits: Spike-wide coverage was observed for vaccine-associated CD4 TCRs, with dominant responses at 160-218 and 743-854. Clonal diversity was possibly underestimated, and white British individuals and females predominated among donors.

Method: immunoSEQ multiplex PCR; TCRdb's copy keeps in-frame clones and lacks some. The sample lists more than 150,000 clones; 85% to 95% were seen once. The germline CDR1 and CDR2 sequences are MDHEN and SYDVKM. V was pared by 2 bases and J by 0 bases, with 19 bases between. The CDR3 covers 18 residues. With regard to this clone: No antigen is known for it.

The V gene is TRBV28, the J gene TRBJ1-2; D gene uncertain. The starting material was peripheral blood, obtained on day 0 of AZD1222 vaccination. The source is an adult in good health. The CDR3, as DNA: TGTGCCAGCAGTTTACAAACATACCGTCAAACCTCTAACTATGGCTACACCTTC. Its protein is CASSLQTYRQTSNYGYTF.